The clone carrying this TCR beta chain has a handful of counts. The data belong to a study of tumor-infiltrating lymphocytes in primary liver carcinoma. As for the study in general: Among the tumors, stages were T1-T3 N0M0 and sizes roughly 4 to 10 cm.

Synthesis of TCR beta cDNA was carried out from 500 ng total RNA with a constant-region primer. Generation of the TCR beta libraries relied on three nested multiplex PCR rounds using slightly modified ARM-PCR. TRBV1-TRBV30 forward primers paired with a C-beta reverse primer were used in the first two PCR rounds, which ran approximately 10 cycles each. TCRdb redid the calling of the multiplex PCR reads with MiXCR, one entry per CDR3 protein. Of 300,000 to 400,000 distinct CDR3 sequences detected, approximately 65% appear once; the ten largest clones hold about 6.5%. Both blood RNA, taken from unsorted whole blood, and germline DNA were extracted. The researchers drew 3 to 5 milliliters of peripheral blood before surgery. The V gene lost 4 bases and the J gene lost 3 bases, with 16 bases spanning the gap. Germline V gene lookup returns CDR1 MNHEY and CDR2 SVGAGI. The length of the CDR3 is 15 residues.

The rearrangement links TRBV6-5 to TRBJ2-7; weak D call: TRBD1 (6 bases). Specimen: peripheral blood. The clonotype comes from a man in his forties or fifties with primary liver carcinoma and hepatitis B virus infection. As DNA, the CDR3 is TGTGCCAGCAGTTCCCCCAAACAGGGCTTCTACGAGCAGTACTTC. Translation: CASSSPKQGFYEQYF.